This is a list of T cell receptor beta chains from one sample in a study of shared clonotypes between healthy human individuals. Some clones are missing from TCRdb's copy, which holds only in-frame ones; the method was immunoSEQ multiplex PCR. The sample includes approximately 980,000 clones, less than 85% seen only once; the top ten take roughly 1.5%. Sequences were obtained from memory CD4+ T cells sorted from blood. All receptors come from a man aged 18 to 30 in good health. Both conserved end residues are part of each CDR3. D genes are given only for firm matches. The size field is filled for only some rows; it gives once, few, many or a size class.

v_call: TRBV11-3
clone_size: .
j_call: TRBJ1-1
d_call: .
cdr3_aa: CATPRAPMNTEAFF
cdr3_nt: TGTGCCACCCCCAGAGCGCCCATGAACACTGAAGCTTTCTTT

v_call: TRBV27
clone_size: .
j_call: TRBJ1-4
d_call: TRBD1
cdr3_aa: CASRRTGGPNEKLFF
cdr3_nt: TGTGCCAGCAGACGAACAGGGGGGCCTAATGAAAAACTGTTTTTT

v_call: TRBV19
clone_size: .
j_call: TRBJ1-6
d_call: TRBD1
cdr3_aa: CASSIGVWAGTALGSSYNSPLHF
cdr3_nt: TGTGCCAGTAGTATAGGGGTTTGGGCCGGGACAGCCCTCGGAAGCTCCTATAATTCACCCCTCCACTTT

v_call: TRBV5-4
clone_size: once
j_call: TRBJ2-5
d_call: .
cdr3_aa: CASSLDSRQETQYF
cdr3_nt: TGTGCCAGCAGCTTAGACAGTCGCCAAGAGACCCAGTACTTC

v_call: TRBV9
clone_size: once
j_call: TRBJ2-5
d_call: TRBD1
cdr3_aa: CASSVGRTGGTQETQYF
cdr3_nt: TGTGCCAGCAGCGTAGGCCGGACAGGGGGGACGCAAGAGACCCAGTACTTC

v_call: TRBV5-1
clone_size: .
j_call: TRBJ1-5
d_call: .
cdr3_aa: CASSLDPGDNQPQHF
cdr3_nt: TGCGCCAGCAGCTTGGATCCAGGGGACAATCAGCCCCAGCATTTT

v_call: TRBV6-5
clone_size: .
j_call: TRBJ1-4
d_call: TRBD1
cdr3_aa: CASSYTGTAYEKLFF
cdr3_nt: TGTGCCAGCAGTTACACCGGGACAGCCTATGAAAAACTGTTTTTT

v_call: TRBV2
clone_size: .
j_call: TRBJ2-2
d_call: TRBD1
cdr3_aa: CASSPSTGVTGELFF
cdr3_nt: TGTGCCAGCAGTCCTTCTACAGGGGTCACCGGGGAGCTGTTTTTT

v_call: TRBV10-3
clone_size: .
j_call: TRBJ2-7
d_call: TRBD1
cdr3_aa: CAISEPGQGADYEQYF
cdr3_nt: TGTGCCATCAGTGAACCGGGACAGGGGGCCGACTACGAGCAGTACTTC

v_call: TRBV25-1
clone_size: .
j_call: TRBJ2-2
d_call: .
cdr3_aa: CASRQAAVTGELFF
cdr3_nt: TGTGCCAGCAGACAGGCTGCGGTCACCGGGGAGCTGTTTTTT

v_call: TRBV7-2
clone_size: .
j_call: TRBJ1-6
d_call: .
cdr3_aa: CASRRGVEPLHF
cdr3_nt: TGTGCCAGCAGAAGAGGAGTGGAGCCCCTCCACTTT

v_call: TRBV7-3
clone_size: .
j_call: TRBJ2-1
d_call: TRBD2
cdr3_aa: CASSFGGGLYNEQFF
cdr3_nt: TGTGCCAGCAGCTTTGGCGGGGGTCTATACAATGAGCAGTTCTTC

v_call: TRBV5-8
clone_size: .
j_call: TRBJ1-1
d_call: .
cdr3_aa: CASSPRWGGSTEAFF
cdr3_nt: TGTGCCAGCAGCCCCCGCTGGGGAGGGAGCACTGAAGCTTTCTTT

v_call: TRBV11-2
clone_size: .
j_call: TRBJ1-2
d_call: .
cdr3_aa: CASSLELYTGIVGYTF
cdr3_nt: TGTGCCAGCAGCTTAGAGCTGTATACAGGGATAGTTGGCTACACCTTC

v_call: TRBV7-6
clone_size: .
j_call: TRBJ2-7
d_call: TRBD1
cdr3_aa: CASSLVGQGSEQYF
cdr3_nt: TGTGCCAGCAGCTTAGTGGGACAGGGGTCCGAGCAGTACTTC

v_call: TRBV5-1
clone_size: .
j_call: TRBJ1-2
d_call: .
cdr3_aa: CASSPQGEVRGYTF
cdr3_nt: TGCGCCAGCAGCCCACAGGGAGAGGTCCGTGGCTACACCTTC

v_call: TRBV5-1
clone_size: .
j_call: TRBJ2-5
d_call: TRBD2
cdr3_aa: CASSLGTSGTETQYF
cdr3_nt: TGCGCCAGCAGCTTGGGGACTAGCGGTACGGAGACCCAGTACTTC

v_call: TRBV5-1
clone_size: .
j_call: TRBJ1-5
d_call: TRBD1
cdr3_aa: CASSLDTGGQPQHF
cdr3_nt: TGCGCCAGCAGCTTGGACACAGGGGGTCAGCCCCAGCATTTT

v_call: TRBV29-1
clone_size: .
j_call: TRBJ1-5
d_call: TRBD1
cdr3_aa: CSVGTGQQPQHF
cdr3_nt: TGCAGCGTCGGGACAGGGCAGCAGCCCCAGCATTTT

v_call: TRBV10-3
clone_size: .
j_call: TRBJ2-7
d_call: .
cdr3_aa: CAISDSAGGHEQYF
cdr3_nt: TGTGCCATCAGTGATAGTGCCGGGGGACACGAGCAGTACTTC